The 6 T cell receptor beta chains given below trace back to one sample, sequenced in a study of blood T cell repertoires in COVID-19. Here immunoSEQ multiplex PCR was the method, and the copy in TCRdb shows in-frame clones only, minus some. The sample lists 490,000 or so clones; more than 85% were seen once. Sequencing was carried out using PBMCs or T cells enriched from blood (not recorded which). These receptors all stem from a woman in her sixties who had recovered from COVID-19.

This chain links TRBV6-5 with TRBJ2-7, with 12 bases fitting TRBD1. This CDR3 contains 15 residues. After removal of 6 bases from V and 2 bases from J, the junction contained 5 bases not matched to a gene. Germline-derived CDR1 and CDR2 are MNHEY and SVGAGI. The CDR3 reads CASRFRDRGPYEQYF. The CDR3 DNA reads TGTGCCAGCAGATTCCGGGACAGGGGGCCCTACGAGCAGTACTTC.

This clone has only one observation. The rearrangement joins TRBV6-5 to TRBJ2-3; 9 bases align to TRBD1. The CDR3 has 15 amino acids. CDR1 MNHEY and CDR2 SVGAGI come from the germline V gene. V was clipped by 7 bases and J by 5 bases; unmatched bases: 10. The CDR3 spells CASIMGQGGGDTQYF. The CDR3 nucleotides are TGTGCCAGCATTATGGGACAGGGTGGGGGAGATACGCAGTATTTT.

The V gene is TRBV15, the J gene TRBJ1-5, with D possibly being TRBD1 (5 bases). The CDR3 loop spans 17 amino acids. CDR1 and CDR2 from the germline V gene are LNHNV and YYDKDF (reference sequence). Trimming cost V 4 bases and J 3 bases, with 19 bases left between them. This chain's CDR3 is CATSKREGALLNQPQHF. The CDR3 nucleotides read TGTGCCACCAGCAAACGAGAAGGGGCCCTCCTCAATCAGCCCCAGCATTTT.

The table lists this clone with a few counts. The CDR3 bases are TGTGCCAGCAGTGAACAAGGGGGCTCTGGAAACACCATATATTTT. Translating it yields CASSEQGGSGNTIYF. The chain recombines TRBV6-1 with TRBJ1-3, with D maybe TRBD1 (6 bases). CDR1 and CDR2 (germline): MNHNS, SASEGT. V lost 2 bases, J lost 0 bases, and 8 bases lay in between. This CDR3 is built from 15 residues.

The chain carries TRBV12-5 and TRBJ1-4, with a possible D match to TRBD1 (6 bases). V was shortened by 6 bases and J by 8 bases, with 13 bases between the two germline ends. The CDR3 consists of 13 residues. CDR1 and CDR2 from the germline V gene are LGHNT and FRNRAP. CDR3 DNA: TGTGCTAGTGGACAGGGAATGGAGGAAAAACTGTTTTTT. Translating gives CASGQGMEEKLFF.

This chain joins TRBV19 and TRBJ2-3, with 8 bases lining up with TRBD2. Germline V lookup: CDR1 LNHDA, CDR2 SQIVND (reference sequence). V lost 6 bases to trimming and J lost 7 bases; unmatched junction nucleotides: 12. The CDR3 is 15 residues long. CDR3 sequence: CASRNLAGQWYTQYF. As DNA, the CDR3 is TGTGCCAGTAGGAACTTAGCGGGACAATGGTATACGCAGTATTTT.